The entry below describes one TCR beta chain. Antigen specificity is unknown. This specimen belongs to a study of monozygotic twins with inflammatory bowel disease. Overall study results and limits: None of the different T cell subtypes could be distinguished from one another.

With no T cell sorting beforehand, total RNA was isolated from whole blood. Germline assignment: CDR1 DFQATT and CDR2 SNEGSKA (reference sequence). This CDR3 region has 13 residues. The team made cDNA by running eight separate reactions for each sample. TCRdb reprocessed the 5' RACE reads; each CDR3 protein has one entry and no DNA is given. This sample's table has around 370,000 distinct CDR3 sequences. Source material: blood. The source of this sequence is a human donor with ulcerative colitis or Crohn's disease, or a healthy co-twin of an affected twin (not recorded which). The chain couples TRBV20-1 to TRBJ2-4; there is no DNA to check the TCRdb D call of TRBD2. Here the CDR3 reads CSAPRLAKNIQYF.